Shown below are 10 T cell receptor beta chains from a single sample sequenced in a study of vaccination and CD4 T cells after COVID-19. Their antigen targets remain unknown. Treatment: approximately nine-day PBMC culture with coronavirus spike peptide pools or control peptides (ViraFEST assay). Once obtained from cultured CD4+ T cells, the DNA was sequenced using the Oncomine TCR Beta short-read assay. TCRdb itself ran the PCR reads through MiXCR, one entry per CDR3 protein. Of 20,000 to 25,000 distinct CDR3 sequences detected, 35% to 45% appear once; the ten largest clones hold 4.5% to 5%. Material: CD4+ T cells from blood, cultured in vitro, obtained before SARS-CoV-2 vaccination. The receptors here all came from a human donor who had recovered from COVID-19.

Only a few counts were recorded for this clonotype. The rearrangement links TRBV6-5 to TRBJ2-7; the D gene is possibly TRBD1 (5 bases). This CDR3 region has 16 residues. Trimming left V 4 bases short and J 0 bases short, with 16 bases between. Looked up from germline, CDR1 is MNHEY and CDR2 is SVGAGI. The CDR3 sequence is CASSSPKSQASYEQYF. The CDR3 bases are TGTGCCAGCAGTTCCCCTAAATCACAGGCCTCCTACGAGCAGTACTTC.

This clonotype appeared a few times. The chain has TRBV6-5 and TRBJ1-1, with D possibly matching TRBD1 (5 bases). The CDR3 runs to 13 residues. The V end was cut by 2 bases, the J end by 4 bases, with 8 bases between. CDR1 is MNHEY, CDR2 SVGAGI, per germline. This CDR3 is CASSYRGGTEAFF. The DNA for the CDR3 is TGTGCCAGCAGTTACAGGGGCGGCACTGAAGCTTTCTTT.

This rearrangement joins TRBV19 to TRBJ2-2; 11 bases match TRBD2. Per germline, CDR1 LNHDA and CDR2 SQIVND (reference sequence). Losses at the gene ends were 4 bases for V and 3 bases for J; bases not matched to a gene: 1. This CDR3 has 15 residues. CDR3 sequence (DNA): TGTGCCAGTAGTACTAGCGGGGGGCACACCGGGGAGCTGTTTTTT. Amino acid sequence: CASSTSGGHTGELFF.

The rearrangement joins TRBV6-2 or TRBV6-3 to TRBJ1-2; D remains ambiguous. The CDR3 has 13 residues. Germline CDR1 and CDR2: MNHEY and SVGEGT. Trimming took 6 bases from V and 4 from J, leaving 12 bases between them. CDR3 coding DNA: TGTGCCAGCAGCACTGGCGACACCTATGGCTACACCTTC. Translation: CASSTGDTYGYTF.

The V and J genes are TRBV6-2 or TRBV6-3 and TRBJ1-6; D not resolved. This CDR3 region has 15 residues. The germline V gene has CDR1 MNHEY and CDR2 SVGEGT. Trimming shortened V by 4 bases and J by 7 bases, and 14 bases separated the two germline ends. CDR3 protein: CASSSPRTGNSPLHF. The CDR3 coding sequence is TGTGCCAGCAGTTCCCCACGGACGGGGAATTCACCCCTCCACTTT.

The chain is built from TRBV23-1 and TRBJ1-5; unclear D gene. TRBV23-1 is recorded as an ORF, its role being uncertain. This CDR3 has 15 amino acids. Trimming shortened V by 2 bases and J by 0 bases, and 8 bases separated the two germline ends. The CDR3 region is CASSQREYSNQPQHF. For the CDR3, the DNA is TGCGCCAGCAGTCAAAGGGAGTATAGCAATCAGCCCCAGCATTTT.

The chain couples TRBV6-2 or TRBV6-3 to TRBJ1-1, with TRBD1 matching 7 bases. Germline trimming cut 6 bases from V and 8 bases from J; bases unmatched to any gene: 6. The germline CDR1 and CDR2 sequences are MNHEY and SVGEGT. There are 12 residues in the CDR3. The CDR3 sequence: CASSSDRAEAFF. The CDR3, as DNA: TGTGCCAGCAGCTCAGACAGGGCGGAAGCTTTCTTT.

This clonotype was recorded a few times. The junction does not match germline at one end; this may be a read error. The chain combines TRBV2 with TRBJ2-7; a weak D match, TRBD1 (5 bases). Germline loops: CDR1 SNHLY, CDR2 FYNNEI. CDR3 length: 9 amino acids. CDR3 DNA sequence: TGTGCCAGCAGTGCTAAAAGGGGTTTC. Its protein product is CASSAKRGF.

The CDR3 DNA reads TGTGCCAGCAGTTACTCGAGAATGGGGGGTCCATCTATCCACGAGCAGTACTTC. Encoded protein: CASSYSRMGGPSIHEQYF. The chain joins TRBV6-5 to TRBJ2-7, with a tentative D call TRBD2 (6 bases). The CDR3 totals 18 residues. Trimming removed 0 bases from V and 5 bases from J, with 23 bases in between. The V gene's germline CDR1 is MNHEY and CDR2 SVGAGI.

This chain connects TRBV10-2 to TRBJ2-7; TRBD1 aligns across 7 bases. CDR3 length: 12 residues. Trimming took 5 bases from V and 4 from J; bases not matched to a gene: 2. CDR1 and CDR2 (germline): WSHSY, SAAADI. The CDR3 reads CASSLQGYEQYF. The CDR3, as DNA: TGCGCCAGCAGTTTACAGGGGTACGAGCAGTACTTC.